The clone carrying this T cell receptor beta chain was seen only a few times. Its target is unknown. The V end lost 5 bases, the J end lost 0 bases, and 13 bases lay between the germline ends. Germline V gene sequence: CDR1 LGHDT, CDR2 YNNKEL (reference sequence). The CDR3 spans 15 residues. It was through 5'RACE template switching that TCR cDNA was made, with a universal primer site and UMIs added. Each CDR3 protein gets one entry after TCRdb re-called the 5' RACE reads with MiXCR. The sample shows 450,000 to 550,000 distinct CDR3 sequences, roughly 19% of them seen only once. This sample is drawn from a study of T cells after yellow fever vaccination. Findings of the study overall: Once the booster was given, most primary-vaccination clones reappeared, at just over 95% for CD4 and roughly 90% for CD8. A faster peak, day 5 versus 15, was reached by the weaker secondary response.

V and J are TRBV3-1 and TRBJ1-1, with TRBD1 as a possible D gene (6 bases). This receptor was identified in a man aged 25-45 years who received the YFV17D yellow fever vaccine. Sequences were derived from PBMCs, sampled 15 days after the yellow fever booster vaccination. The CDR3 DNA is TGTGCCAGCAGCTCCGGGGGGCAGATGAACACTGAAGCTTTCTTT. It translates to CASSSGGQMNTEAFF.